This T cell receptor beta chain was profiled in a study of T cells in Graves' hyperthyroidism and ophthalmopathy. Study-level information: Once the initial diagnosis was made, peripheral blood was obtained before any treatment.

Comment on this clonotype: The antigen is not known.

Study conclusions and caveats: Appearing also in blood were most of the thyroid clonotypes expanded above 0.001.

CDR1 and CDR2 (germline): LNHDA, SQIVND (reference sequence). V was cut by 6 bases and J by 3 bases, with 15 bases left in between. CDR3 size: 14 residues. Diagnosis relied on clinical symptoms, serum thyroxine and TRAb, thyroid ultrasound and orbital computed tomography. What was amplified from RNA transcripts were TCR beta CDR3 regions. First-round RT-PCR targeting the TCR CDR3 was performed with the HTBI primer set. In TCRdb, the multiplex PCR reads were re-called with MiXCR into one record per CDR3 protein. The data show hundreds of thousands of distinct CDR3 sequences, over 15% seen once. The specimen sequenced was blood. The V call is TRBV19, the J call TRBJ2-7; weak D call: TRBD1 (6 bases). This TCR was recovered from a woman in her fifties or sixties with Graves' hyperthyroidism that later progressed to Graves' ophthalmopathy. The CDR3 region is CASRQGSGDYEQYF. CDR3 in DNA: TGTGCCAGTAGACAGGGAAGTGGTGACTACGAGCAGTACTTC.